This TCR beta chain is from a study of cytomegalovirus exposure and HLA in healthy donors. J gave up 2 bases and V 6 bases, and 7 bases lay outside the gene matches. The CDR3 has 15 residues. The germline V gene has CDR1 SNHLY and CDR2 FYNNEI. 13 Jbeta primers and 60 Vbeta primers were used for the PCR. Profiled with immunoSEQ multiplex PCR; TCRdb holds only in-frame clones, not every one. Here the sample spans about 160,000 clones, around nine tenths being singletons. This clone was detected only once. What it recognizes is unknown. General observations from the study: Previous analysis showed most TCR beta V segments were productive about 90% or about 30% of the time. Some V segments (TRBV6-2 and TRBV6-3 among them) were excluded as indistinguishable.

Material for sequencing was PBMCs. This sequence was found in a woman aged 18-35 years in good health and CMV-seronegative. V and J are TRBV2 and TRBJ1-3, with 7 bases that match TRBD1. The CDR3 reads CASRVGRGPGNTIYF. DNA of the CDR3: TGTGCCAGCAGGGTGGGTAGGGGGCCTGGAAACACCATATATTTT.